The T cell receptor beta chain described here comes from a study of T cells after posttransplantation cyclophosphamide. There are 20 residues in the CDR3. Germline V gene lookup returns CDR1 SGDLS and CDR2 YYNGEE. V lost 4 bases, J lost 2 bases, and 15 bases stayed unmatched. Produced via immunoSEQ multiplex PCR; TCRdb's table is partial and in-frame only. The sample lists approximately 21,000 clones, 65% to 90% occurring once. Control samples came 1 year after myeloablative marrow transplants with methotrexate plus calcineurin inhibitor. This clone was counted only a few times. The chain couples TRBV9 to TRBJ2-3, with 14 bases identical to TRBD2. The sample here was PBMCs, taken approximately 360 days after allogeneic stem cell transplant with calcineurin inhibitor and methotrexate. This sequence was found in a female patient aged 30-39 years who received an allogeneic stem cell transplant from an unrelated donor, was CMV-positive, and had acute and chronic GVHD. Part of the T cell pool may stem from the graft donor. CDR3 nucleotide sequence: TGTGCCAGCAGCCCCATGGGACTAGCGGGGGCCCATTTTTCCACAGATACGCAGTATTTT. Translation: CASSPMGLAGAHFSTDTQYF. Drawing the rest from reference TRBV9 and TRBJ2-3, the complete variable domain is DSGVTQTPKHLITATGQRVTLRCSPRSGDLSVYWYQQSLDQGLQFLIQYYNGEERAKGNILERFSAQQFPDLHSELNLSSLELGDSALYFCASSPMGLAGAHFSTDTQYFGPGTRLTVL.